This TCR beta chain was found in a study of blood T cell repertoires in COVID-19. Turning to the study itself: In each case, the material was cDNA or gDNA derived from T cells, B-cell-depleted T cells, or PBMCs.

This clone was detected only a few times. Here immunoSEQ multiplex PCR was the method, and the copy in TCRdb shows in-frame clones only, minus some. The sample lists approximately 280,000 clones, approximately 90% occurring once. The CDR3 totals 14 residues. Germline V gene sequence: CDR1 SNHLY, CDR2 FYNNEI. After removal of 6 bases from V and 5 bases from J, the junction contained 8 bases not matched to a gene. The chain is built from TRBV2 and TRBJ1-1; 8 nucleotides line up with TRBD1. The sequencing sample was made of peripheral blood. This receptor was identified in a woman in her twenties or thirties with COVID-19, enrolled during active disease. This chain's CDR3 is CASRTIGQGTEAFF. The CDR3, as DNA: TGTGCCAGCAGGACAATCGGACAGGGTACTGAAGCTTTCTTT.